The 8 T cell receptor beta chains listed next were all sequenced from one sample in a study of blood T cell repertoires in COVID-19. TCRdb's table, derived via immunoSEQ multiplex PCR, lists solely in-frame clones and lacks some. The data hold about 64,000 clones, with approximately 91% observed a single time. The sample consisted of peripheral blood. The receptors were sampled from a human donor in a cohort sampled during active COVID-19.

V is TRBV11-3 and J is TRBJ2-7, with 11 bases that match TRBD2. V was clipped by 5 bases and J by 7 bases; unmatched bases: 10. Germline CDR1 and CDR2: SGHNT and YENEEA. The CDR3 is made up of 15 amino acids. The CDR3 DNA reads as TGTGCCAGCAGCCGAGGGACTAGCGGTAGGGCGGAGCAGTACTTC. This sequence encodes CASSRGTSGRAEQYF.

In nucleotides, the CDR3 is TGTGCCAGTAGTATAGAGGGTAGCGGGAGTTCTTACAATGAGCAGTTCTTC. It specifies CASSIEGSGSSYNEQFF. This rearrangement joins TRBV19 to TRBJ2-1, with 9 bases matching TRBD2. The germline CDR1 and CDR2 sequences are LNHDA and SQIVND (reference sequence). The CDR3 runs to 17 residues. The junction had 7 bases not matched to a gene; V was cut back by 0 bases and J by 4 bases.

V and J are TRBV5-1 and TRBJ2-2; D call uncertain. Deletions cut 0 bases from V and 4 bases from J, with 10 bases between. The CDR3 has 15 amino acids. In germline, CDR1 is SGHRS, CDR2 YFSETQ. CDR3 nucleotide sequence: TGCGCCAGCAGCTTGGGAACCCCGAGCACCGGGGAGCTGTTTTTT. It specifies CASSLGTPSTGELFF.

The V and J genes are TRBV3-1 (or the pseudogene TRBV3-2) and TRBJ2-1; 9 bases agree with TRBD2. From germline, CDR1 is LGHDT and CDR2 YNNKEL (reference sequence). This CDR3 has 11 amino acids. V lost 4 bases and J lost 13; bases outside the gene matches: 2. The CDR3 reads CASSLSGSQFF. The CDR3 region has the DNA TGTGCCAGCAGCCTTAGCGGGAGTCAGTTCTTC.

V usage is TRBV19 and J usage is TRBJ2-5; D gene uncertain. Germline lookup yields CDR1 LNHDA and CDR2 SQIVND (reference sequence). V lost 4 bases, J lost 3 bases, and 6 bases lay in between. This CDR3 comprises 12 residues. The CDR3 protein is CASSSEKETQYF. In nucleotides, the CDR3 is TGTGCCAGTAGTAGCGAGAAAGAGACCCAGTACTTC.

Remarks on this clone: In the same sample, other DNA sequences code for this CDR3. The chain recombines TRBV28 with TRBJ2-3; D is perhaps TRBD1 (6 bases). CDR3 length equals 14 residues. The V end was cut by 5 bases, the J end by 1 base, with 10 bases between. From germline, CDR1 is MDHEN and CDR2 SYDVKM. The CDR3 coding sequence is TGTGCCAGCAGTCTGACAGGCGGCACAGATACGCAGTATTTT. Translation: CASSLTGGTDTQYF.

The genes are TRBV5-1 and TRBJ1-5; no definite D call. Germline loops: CDR1 SGHRS, CDR2 YFSETQ. V shed 4 bases and J shed 3 bases, with 8 bases lying between them. The CDR3 sequence is 13 residues long. The CDR3 region has the DNA TGCGCCAGCAGCCTAGGAACCAATCAGCCCCAGCATTTT. This encodes CASSLGTNQPQHF.

The chain has TRBV6-4 and TRBJ2-2; 7 positions match TRBD2. The CDR3 loop spans 15 amino acids. Germline CDR1 and CDR2: MRHNA and SNTAGT. Trimming took 0 bases from V and 6 from J; bases not matched to a gene: 4. CDR3 loop: CASSDSAGAAGELFF. The CDR3 nucleotides read TGTGCCAGCAGTGACTCGGCGGGAGCGGCCGGGGAGCTGTTTTTT.